This T cell receptor beta chain derives from a study of CD8+CD57+ T cells in acquired aplastic anemia. Study information: CD4+ and CD8+ cells, once sorted, gave DNA averaging about 3 ug. Findings and limits, study-wide: Patients and controls shared under 30 CD8+ CDR3 sequences, highly expressed in patients.

The patients chosen for sequencing had shown expansion of CD8+CD57+ cells (detected by flow cytometry). When blood sampling took place, the patients had received no therapy. The template for TCR beta VDJ and CDR3 sequence profiling was genomic DNA. TCRdb redid the calling of the reads with MiXCR, one entry per CDR3 protein. The sample carries roughly 180,000 distinct CDR3 sequences, about 60% recorded once. This CDR3 is 12 amino acids long. J was trimmed by 8 bases and V by 4 bases; bases with no gene match: 4. CDR1 is SEHNR and CDR2 is FQNEAQ in the germline V gene (reference sequence). About this clonotype itself: The antigen is undetermined.

Sequences were obtained from sorted CD4+, CD8+, or CD8+CD57+ T cells (not recorded which) from PBMCs. This sequence originates from a human donor with aplastic anemia. This chain connects TRBV7-9 to TRBJ1-2; 7 bases align to TRBD1. CDR3 nucleotides: TGTGCCAGCAGCTCTACAGGGGACGGCTACACCTTC. It specifies CASSSTGDGYTF.